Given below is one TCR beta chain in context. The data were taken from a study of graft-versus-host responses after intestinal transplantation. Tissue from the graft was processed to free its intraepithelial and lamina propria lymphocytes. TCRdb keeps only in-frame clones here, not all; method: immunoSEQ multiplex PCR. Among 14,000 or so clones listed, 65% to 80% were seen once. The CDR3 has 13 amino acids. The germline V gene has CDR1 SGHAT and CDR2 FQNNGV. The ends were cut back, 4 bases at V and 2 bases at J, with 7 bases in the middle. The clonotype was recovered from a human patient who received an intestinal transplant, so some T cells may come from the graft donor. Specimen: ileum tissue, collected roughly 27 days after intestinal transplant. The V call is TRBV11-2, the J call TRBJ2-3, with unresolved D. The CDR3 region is CASSYSLTDTQYF. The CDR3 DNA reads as TGTGCCAGCAGCTATTCCCTCACAGATACGCAGTATTTT.